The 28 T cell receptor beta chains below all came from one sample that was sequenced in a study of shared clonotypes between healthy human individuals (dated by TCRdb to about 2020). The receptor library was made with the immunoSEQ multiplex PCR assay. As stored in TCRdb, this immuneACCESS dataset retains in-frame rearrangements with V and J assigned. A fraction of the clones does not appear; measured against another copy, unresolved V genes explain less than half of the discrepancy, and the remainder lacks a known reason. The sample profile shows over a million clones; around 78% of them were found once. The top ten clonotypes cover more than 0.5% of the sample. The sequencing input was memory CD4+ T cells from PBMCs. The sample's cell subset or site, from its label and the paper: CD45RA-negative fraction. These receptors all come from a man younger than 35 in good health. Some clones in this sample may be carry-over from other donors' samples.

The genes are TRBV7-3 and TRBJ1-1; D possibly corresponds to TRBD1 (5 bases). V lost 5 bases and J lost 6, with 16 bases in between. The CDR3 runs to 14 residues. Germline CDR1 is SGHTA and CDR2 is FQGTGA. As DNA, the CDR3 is TGTGCCAGCAGCACGCGGAGGGGATCTCCTGAAGCTTTCTTT. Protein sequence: CASSTRRGSPEAFF.

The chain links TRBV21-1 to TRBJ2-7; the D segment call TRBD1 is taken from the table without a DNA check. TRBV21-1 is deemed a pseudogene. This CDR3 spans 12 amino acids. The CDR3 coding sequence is TGTGCCAGCGCAGTCAGCTCCTACGAGCAGTACTTC. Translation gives CASAVSSYEQYF.

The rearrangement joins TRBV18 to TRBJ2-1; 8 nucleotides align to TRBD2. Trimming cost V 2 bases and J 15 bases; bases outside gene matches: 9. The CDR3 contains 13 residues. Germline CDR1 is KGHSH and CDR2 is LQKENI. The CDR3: CASSPIAGLWGFF. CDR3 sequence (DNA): TGTGCCAGCTCACCAATAGCGGGACTTTGGGGGTTCTTC.

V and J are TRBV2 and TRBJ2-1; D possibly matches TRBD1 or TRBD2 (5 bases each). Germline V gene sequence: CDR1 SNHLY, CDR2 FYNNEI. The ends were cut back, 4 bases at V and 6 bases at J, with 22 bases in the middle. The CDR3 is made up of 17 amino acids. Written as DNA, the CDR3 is TGTGCCAGCAGTGCTATCGGGACCGCATCCCGGGGCAATGAGCAGTTCTTC. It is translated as CASSAIGTASRGNEQFF.

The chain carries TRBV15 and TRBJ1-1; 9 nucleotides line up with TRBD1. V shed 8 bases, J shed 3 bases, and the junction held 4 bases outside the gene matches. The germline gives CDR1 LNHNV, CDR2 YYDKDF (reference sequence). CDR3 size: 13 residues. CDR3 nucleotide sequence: TGTGCCACCCGACGGACAGGGGACACTGAAGCTTTCTTT. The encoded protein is CATRRTGDTEAFF.

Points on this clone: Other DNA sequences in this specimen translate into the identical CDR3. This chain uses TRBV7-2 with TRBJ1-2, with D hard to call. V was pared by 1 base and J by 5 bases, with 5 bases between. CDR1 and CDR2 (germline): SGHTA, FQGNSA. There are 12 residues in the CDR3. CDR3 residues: CASSLVGYGYTF. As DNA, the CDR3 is TGTGCCAGCAGCTTAGTTGGTTATGGCTACACCTTC.

The CDR3 sequence is CASSEDRGRVYEQYF. The CDR3 DNA is TGTGCCAGCAGTGAAGACAGGGGGCGCGTCTACGAGCAGTACTTC. This sequence joins TRBV6-1 and TRBJ2-7, with TRBD1 matching 9 bases. V dropped 1 base and J dropped 3; count of bases not matched to a gene: 4. Germline CDR1 MNHNS, CDR2 SASEGT. This CDR3 has 15 amino acids.

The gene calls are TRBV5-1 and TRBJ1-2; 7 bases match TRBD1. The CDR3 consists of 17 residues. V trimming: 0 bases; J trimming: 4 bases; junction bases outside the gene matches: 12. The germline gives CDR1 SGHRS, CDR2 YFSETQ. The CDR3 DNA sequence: TGCGCCAGCAGCTTGGGGGGCACCGGGACAGCTAGCTATGGCTACACCTTC. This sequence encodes CASSLGGTGTASYGYTF.

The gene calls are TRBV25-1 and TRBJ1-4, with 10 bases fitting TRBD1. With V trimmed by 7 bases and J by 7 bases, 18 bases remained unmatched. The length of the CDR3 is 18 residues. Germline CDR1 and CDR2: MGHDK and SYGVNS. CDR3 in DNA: TGTGCCAGCACCGCAGAGGGACAGGGGACGGCGGGTAGTGAAAAACTGTTTTTT. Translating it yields CASTAEGQGTAGSEKLFF. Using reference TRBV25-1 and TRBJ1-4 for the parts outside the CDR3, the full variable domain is EADIYQTPRYLVIGTGKKITLECSQTMGHDKMYWYQQDPGMELHLIHYSYGVNSTEKGDLSSESTVSRIRTEHFPLTLESARPSHTSQYLCASTAEGQGTAGSEKLFFGSGTQLSVL.

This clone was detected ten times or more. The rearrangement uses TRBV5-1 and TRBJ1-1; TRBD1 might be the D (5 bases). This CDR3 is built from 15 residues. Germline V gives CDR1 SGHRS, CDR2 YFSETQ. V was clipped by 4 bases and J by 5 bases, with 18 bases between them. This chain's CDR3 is CASSLAIGTFTEAFF. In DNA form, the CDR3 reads TGCGCCAGCAGCCTTGCAATCGGGACTTTTACTGAAGCTTTCTTT.

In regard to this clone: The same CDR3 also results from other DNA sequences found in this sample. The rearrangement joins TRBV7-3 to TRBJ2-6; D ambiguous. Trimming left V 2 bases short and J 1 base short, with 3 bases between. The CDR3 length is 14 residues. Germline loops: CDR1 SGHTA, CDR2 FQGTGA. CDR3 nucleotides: TGTGCCAGCAGCTTATCGTCTGGGGCCAACGTCCTGACTTTC. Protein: CASSLSSGANVLTF.

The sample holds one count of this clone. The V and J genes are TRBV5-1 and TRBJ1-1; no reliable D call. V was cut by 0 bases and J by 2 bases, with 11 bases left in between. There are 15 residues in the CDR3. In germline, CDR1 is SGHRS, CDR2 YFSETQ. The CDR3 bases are TGCGCCAGCAGCTTGGACCCGAATGACAACACTGAAGCTTTCTTT. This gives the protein CASSLDPNDNTEAFF.

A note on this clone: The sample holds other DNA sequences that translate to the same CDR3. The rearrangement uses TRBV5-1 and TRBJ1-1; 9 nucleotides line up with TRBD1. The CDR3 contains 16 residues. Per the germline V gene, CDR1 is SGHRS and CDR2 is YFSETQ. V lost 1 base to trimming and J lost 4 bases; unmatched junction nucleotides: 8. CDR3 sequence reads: CASSLLQGAVGTEAFF. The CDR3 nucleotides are TGCGCCAGCAGCTTGTTACAGGGGGCGGTGGGCACTGAAGCTTTCTTT.

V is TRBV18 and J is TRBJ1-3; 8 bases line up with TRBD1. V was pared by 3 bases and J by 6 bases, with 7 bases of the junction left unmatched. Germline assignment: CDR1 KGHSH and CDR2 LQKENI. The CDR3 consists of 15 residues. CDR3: CASSPITGGENTIYF. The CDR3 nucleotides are TGTGCCAGCTCACCGATTACAGGGGGTGAAAACACCATATATTTT.

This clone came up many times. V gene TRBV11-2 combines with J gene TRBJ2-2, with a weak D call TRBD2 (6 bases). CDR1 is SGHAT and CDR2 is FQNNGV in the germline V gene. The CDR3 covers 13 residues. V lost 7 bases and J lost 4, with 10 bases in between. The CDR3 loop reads CASILALTGELFF. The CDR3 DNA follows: TGTGCCAGCATACTAGCTCTCACCGGGGAGCTGTTTTTT.

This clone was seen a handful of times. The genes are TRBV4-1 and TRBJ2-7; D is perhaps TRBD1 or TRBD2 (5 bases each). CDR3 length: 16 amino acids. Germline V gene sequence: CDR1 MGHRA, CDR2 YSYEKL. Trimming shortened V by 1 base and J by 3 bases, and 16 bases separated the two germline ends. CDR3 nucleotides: TGCGCCAGCAGCCAAGCTCTAGCTTTCCAGGGCTACGAGCAGTACTTC. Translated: CASSQALAFQGYEQYF.

The CDR3 region has the DNA TGCGCCAGCAGCTTCCTGGGCCCCTCCAACACCGGGGAGCTGTTTTTT. Protein sequence: CASSFLGPSNTGELFF. The chain uses TRBV5-1 and TRBJ2-2; D is unresolved. The CDR3 consists of 16 residues. Trimming shortened V by 2 bases and J by 2 bases, and 13 bases separated the two germline ends. The germline gives CDR1 SGHRS, CDR2 YFSETQ.

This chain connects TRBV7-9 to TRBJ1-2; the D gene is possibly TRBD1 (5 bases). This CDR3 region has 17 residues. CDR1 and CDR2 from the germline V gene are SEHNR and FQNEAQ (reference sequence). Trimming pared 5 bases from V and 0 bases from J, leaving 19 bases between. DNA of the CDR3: TGTGCCAGCAGCCGAGGCCACCCCGACAGAGCTAACTATGGCTACACCTTC. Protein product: CASSRGHPDRANYGYTF.

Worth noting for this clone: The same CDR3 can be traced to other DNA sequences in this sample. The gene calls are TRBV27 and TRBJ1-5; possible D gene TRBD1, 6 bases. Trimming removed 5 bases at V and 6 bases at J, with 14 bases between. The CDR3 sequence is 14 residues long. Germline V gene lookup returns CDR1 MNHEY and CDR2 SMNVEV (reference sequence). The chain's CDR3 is CASSPQGGGQPQHF. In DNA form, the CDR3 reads TGTGCCAGCAGTCCACAGGGTGGCGGTCAGCCCCAGCATTTT.

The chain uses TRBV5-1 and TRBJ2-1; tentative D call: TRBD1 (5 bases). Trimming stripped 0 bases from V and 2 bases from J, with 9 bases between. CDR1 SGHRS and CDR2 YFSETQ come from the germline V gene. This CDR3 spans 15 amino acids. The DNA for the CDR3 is TGCGCCAGCAGCTTGGAGGGGTTCCCCTACAATGAGCAGTTCTTC. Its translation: CASSLEGFPYNEQFF.

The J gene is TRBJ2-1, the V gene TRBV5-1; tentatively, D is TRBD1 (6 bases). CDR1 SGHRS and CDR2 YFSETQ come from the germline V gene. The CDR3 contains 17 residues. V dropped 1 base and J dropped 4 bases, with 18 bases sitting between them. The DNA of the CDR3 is TGCGCCAGCAGCTTGCGCGGGCAGGGGCTGGATTACAATGAGCAGTTCTTC. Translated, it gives CASSLRGQGLDYNEQFF.

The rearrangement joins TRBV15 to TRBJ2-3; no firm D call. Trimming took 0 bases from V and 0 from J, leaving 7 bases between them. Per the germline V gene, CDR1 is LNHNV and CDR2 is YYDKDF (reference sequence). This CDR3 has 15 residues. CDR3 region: CATSRDGASTDTQYF. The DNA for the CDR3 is TGTGCCACCAGCAGAGATGGCGCTAGCACAGATACGCAGTATTTT.

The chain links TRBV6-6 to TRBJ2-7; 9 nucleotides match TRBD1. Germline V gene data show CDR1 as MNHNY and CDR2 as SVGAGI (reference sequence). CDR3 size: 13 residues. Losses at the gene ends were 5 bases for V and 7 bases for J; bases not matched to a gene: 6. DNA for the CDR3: TGTGCCAGCAGTCACAGGGGGCTGAGTGAGCAGTACTTC. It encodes CASSHRGLSEQYF.

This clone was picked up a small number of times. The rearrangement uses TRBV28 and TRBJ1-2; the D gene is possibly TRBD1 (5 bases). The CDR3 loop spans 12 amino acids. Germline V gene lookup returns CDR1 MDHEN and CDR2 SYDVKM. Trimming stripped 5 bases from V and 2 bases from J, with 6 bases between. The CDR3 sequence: CASSRQNYGYTF. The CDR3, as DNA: TGTGCCAGCAGTAGACAGAACTATGGCTACACCTTC.

For the CDR3, the DNA is TGTGCCAGCAGTTTGGTTCAGGGGGCGTCTAACTATGGCTACACCTTC. Amino acids: CASSLVQGASNYGYTF. The chain is built from TRBV28 and TRBJ1-2; 8 bases are a match to TRBD1. J lost 0 bases, V lost 3 bases, and 6 bases had no gene match. The CDR3 covers 16 residues. The germline V gene encodes CDR1 MDHEN and CDR2 SYDVKM.

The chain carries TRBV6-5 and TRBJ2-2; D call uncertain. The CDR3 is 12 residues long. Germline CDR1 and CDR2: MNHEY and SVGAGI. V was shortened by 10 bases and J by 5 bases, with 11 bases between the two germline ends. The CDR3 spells CATTRRTGELFF. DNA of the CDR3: TGTGCCACGACACGGCGAACCGGGGAGCTGTTTTTT.

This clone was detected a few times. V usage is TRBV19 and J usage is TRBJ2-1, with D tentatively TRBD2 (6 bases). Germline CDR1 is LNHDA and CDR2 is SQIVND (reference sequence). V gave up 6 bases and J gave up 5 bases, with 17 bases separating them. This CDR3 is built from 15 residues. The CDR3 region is CASSRRLVIDNEQFF. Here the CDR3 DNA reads TGTGCCAGTAGCAGAAGACTAGTGATCGACAATGAGCAGTTCTTC.

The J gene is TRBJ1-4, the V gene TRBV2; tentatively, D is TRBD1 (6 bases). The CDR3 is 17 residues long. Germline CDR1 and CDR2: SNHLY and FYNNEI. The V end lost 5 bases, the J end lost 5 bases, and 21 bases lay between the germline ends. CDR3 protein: CASSKGGTGRSNEKLFF. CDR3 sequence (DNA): TGTGCCAGCAGTAAAGGGGGAACAGGGAGGTCAAATGAAAAACTGTTTTTT.